The 20 T cell receptor beta chains below were found in one sample sequenced in a study of PD-L1 blockade in urothelial cancer. Measured with immunoSEQ multiplex PCR; TCRdb has only the in-frame clones, and not every one. The table has about 48,000 clones, more than 80% seen once; the top ten hold 8.8%. Time point denoted: peripheral blood 6 weeks after treatment start. The sequences come from PBMCs, collected around atezolizumab (anti-PD-L1) treatment. The receptor set was obtained from a man between 65 and 79 years old with urothelial cancer.

This clone came up a few times. The chain carries TRBV28 and TRBJ1-3; D ambiguous. V was trimmed by 6 bases and J by 9 bases, leaving 18 bases between them. Germline loops: CDR1 MDHEN, CDR2 SYDVKM. This CDR3 has 14 amino acids. CDR3 in amino acids: CASRKQQPSGTIYF. CDR3 coding DNA: TGTGCCAGCAGGAAACAGCAACCTTCAGGCACCATATATTTT.

The rearrangement joins TRBV28 to TRBJ2-7; 7 nucleotides align to TRBD1. The CDR3 length is 17 residues. J lost 4 bases, V lost 3 bases, and 15 bases had no gene match. Germline CDR1 MDHEN, CDR2 SYDVKM. The CDR3 coding sequence is TGTGCCAGCAGTTTCCCCTCCAAGGGGGCGGGTTTATACGAGCAGTACTTC. Amino acid sequence: CASSFPSKGAGLYEQYF.

The genes are TRBV19 and TRBJ1-1; a weak D match, TRBD1 (6 bases). Trimming pared 3 bases from V and 7 bases from J, leaving 15 bases between. Germline CDR1 reads LNHDA; CDR2 reads SQIVND (reference sequence). The CDR3 length is 14 residues. CDR3 in DNA: TGTGCCAGTAGTATTGCGGTACAGGGAGATGAAGCTTTCTTT. Its protein product is CASSIAVQGDEAFF.

The chain has TRBV5-1 and TRBJ1-4, with no clear D. V shed 0 bases and J shed 9 bases, with 3 bases lying between them. This CDR3 is built from 11 residues. Germline assignment: CDR1 SGHRS and CDR2 YFSETQ. CDR3 coding DNA: TGCGCCAGCAGCTTGGACAAAAAACTGTTTTTT. Its translation: CASSLDKKLFF.

The chain couples TRBV19 to TRBJ2-2; TRBD2 agrees at 11 bases. The germline CDR1 and CDR2 sequences are LNHDA and SQIVND (reference sequence). V lost 3 bases to trimming and J lost 7 bases; unmatched junction nucleotides: 7. The CDR3 totals 16 residues. The CDR3 here is CASSILAGGPHGELFF. The DNA of the CDR3 is TGTGCCAGTAGTATTTTAGCGGGAGGGCCCCACGGGGAGCTGTTTTTT.

V usage is TRBV11-2 and J usage is TRBJ2-3, with D tentatively TRBD1 (6 bases). The V gene's germline CDR1 is SGHAT and CDR2 FQNNGV. This CDR3 has 14 amino acids. The germline V and J ends were trimmed by 5 bases and 0 bases, with 9 bases remaining between them. CDR3 in amino acids: CASSQDSSTDTQYF. In DNA form, the CDR3 reads TGTGCCAGCAGCCAGGACAGTAGCACAGATACGCAGTATTTT. The complete variable domain, with remaining parts taken from reference TRBV11-2 and TRBJ2-3, reads EAGVAQSPRYKIIEKRQSVAFWCNPISGHATLYWYQQILGQGPKLLIQFQNNGVVDDSQLPKDRFSAERLKGVDSTLKIQPAKLEDSAVYLCASSQDSSTDTQYFGPGTRLTVL.

In its sample, this clone was seen once. J is TRBJ2-1 and V is TRBV10-2; 11 positions agree with TRBD2. The CDR3 sequence is 15 residues long. Trimming took 7 bases from V and 8 from J; bases not matched to a gene: 10. CDR1 is WSHSY, CDR2 SAAADI, per germline. For the CDR3, the DNA is TGCGCCAGCACTCGGACTAGCGGGCAGGCGGATGAGCAGTTCTTC. Translated, it gives CASTRTSGQADEQFF.

The table lists this clone with a count of one. The chain couples TRBV9 to TRBJ2-7; a weak D match, TRBD1 (5 bases). CDR3 length: 15 residues. CDR1 SGDLS and CDR2 YYNGEE come from the germline V gene. V lost 2 bases and J 0 bases, leaving 12 bases between the germline ends. The CDR3 coding sequence is TGTGCCAGCAGCGTCAGCCCAGGGCCCTCCTACGAGCAGTACTTC. Its protein product is CASSVSPGPSYEQYF.

A word on this clone: At one boundary the junction diverges from the germline segment, which might be a read error. The genes are TRBV7-7 and TRBJ2-3; 10 bases fit TRBD2. The CDR3 contains 17 residues. Germline V gene lookup returns CDR1 SSHAT and CDR2 FNYEAQ (reference sequence). This CDR3 is CASSPGKREGRDDTQYF. The CDR3 DNA sequence: TGTGCTAGCAGCCCCGGGAAGCGGGAGGGCCGAGACGATACGCAGTATTTT.

This clone was picked up a small number of times. CDR3 in DNA: TGTGCCAGCAGCTTAGCTAGGGGTAATGAGCAGTTCTTC. Translating gives CASSLARGNEQFF. The chain uses TRBV7-3 and TRBJ2-1; possibly TRBD1 for D (5 bases). V lost 2 bases to trimming and J lost 7 bases, with 9 bases between them. The germline CDR1 and CDR2 sequences are SGHTA and FQGTGA. The CDR3 covers 13 residues.

This clone has more than one count but fewer than ten. This chain links TRBV28 with TRBJ2-7, with 7 positions matching TRBD2. This CDR3 contains 15 residues. V shed 6 bases and J 4 bases; nucleotides not matched to a gene: 12. Per germline, CDR1 MDHEN and CDR2 SYDVKM. The CDR3 DNA reads as TGTGCCAGCAGGAGCTCAGGGAGGGAAGGGTACGAGCAGTACTTC. It yields the protein CASRSSGREGYEQYF.

V is TRBV27 and J is TRBJ2-7; TRBD1 matches at 10 bases. Germline V lookup: CDR1 MNHEY, CDR2 SMNVEV (reference sequence). V gave up 3 bases and J gave up 3 bases; unmatched junction bases: 5. The CDR3 has 15 residues. CDR3 residues: CASSLQGQGNYEQYF. Here the CDR3 DNA reads TGTGCCAGCAGTTTGCAGGGACAGGGGAACTACGAGCAGTACTTC.

The chain carries TRBV5-1 and TRBJ2-5; possibly TRBD1 for D (5 bases). Germline V gene sequence: CDR1 SGHRS, CDR2 YFSETQ. V lost 4 bases and J lost 4, with 14 bases in between. CDR3 size: 14 residues. The CDR3 DNA is TGCGCCAGCAGCCTGCAGGGTAGACTAGAGACCCAGTACTTC. It is translated as CASSLQGRLETQYF.

This clone has only one observation. The chain links TRBV7-9 to TRBJ2-7; no clear D. V was shortened by 1 base and J by 3 bases, with 4 bases between the two germline ends. This CDR3 has 12 amino acids. CDR1 SEHNR and CDR2 FQNEAQ come from the germline V gene (reference sequence). The CDR3 spells CASSLELYEQYF. CDR3 sequence (DNA): TGTGCCAGCAGCTTAGAACTCTACGAGCAGTACTTC.

V usage is TRBV28 and J usage is TRBJ1-1; TRBD1 is a possible D gene (6 bases). Trimming cost V 6 bases and J 2 bases, with 40 bases left between them. The CDR3 has 23 amino acids. The germline V gene encodes CDR1 MDHEN and CDR2 SYDVKM. CDR3 sequence reads: CASSLFLWGQPNKTPGINTEAFF. CDR3 nucleotides: TGTGCCAGCAGCCTCTTTCTCTGGGGACAACCCAACAAAACTCCAGGAATAAACACTGAAGCTTTCTTT.

This clone was seen only a few times. The chain couples TRBV28 to TRBJ2-5; 11 nucleotides line up with TRBD2. The CDR3 is 15 amino acids. With V trimmed by 6 bases and J by 4 bases, 7 bases remained unmatched. CDR1 and CDR2 from the germline V gene are MDHEN and SYDVKM. The CDR3 reads CASRKTSGTLETQYF. The DNA for the CDR3 is TGTGCCAGCAGAAAGACTAGCGGGACATTAGAGACCCAGTACTTC.

This clone was observed a handful of times. V usage is TRBV5-5 and J usage is TRBJ1-2; 9 nucleotides align to TRBD1. V shed 4 bases, J shed 8 bases, and the junction held 6 bases outside the gene matches. CDR3 length: 13 amino acids. Germline values: CDR1 SGHKS, CDR2 YYEKEE (reference sequence). CDR3 bases: TGTGCCAGCAGCGCACAGGGGGCGGGAGGCTACACCTTC. Translating gives CASSAQGAGGYTF.

The V gene is TRBV5-6, the J gene TRBJ2-7, with a weak D call TRBD2 (5 bases). The germline V gene has CDR1 SGHDT and CDR2 YYEEEE. V lost 2 bases, J lost 4 bases, and 19 bases lay in between. The CDR3 loop spans 16 amino acids. The DNA of the CDR3 is TGTGCCAGCAGCTTAGCGGTCTCGGGTAGGGTATACGAGCAGTACTTC. Translating gives CASSLAVSGRVYEQYF.

V and J are TRBV10-2 and TRBJ2-7; 14 bases match TRBD2. Germline values: CDR1 WSHSY, CDR2 SAAADI. CDR3 length: 18 residues. The V gene end was trimmed by 7 bases and the J gene end by 7 bases; junction bases not matched to a gene: 18. CDR3 protein: CASTPGPGTSGRGREQYF. CDR3 nucleotides: TGCGCCAGCACCCCCGGACCGGGGACTAGCGGGAGAGGGCGGGAGCAGTACTTC.

The chain uses TRBV5-1 and TRBJ2-3, with 9 bases identical to TRBD2. Trimming at V came to 4 bases and at J to 3 bases, leaving 6 bases not matched to a gene. CDR1 is SGHRS and CDR2 is YFSETQ in the germline V gene. This CDR3 is 15 amino acids long. The CDR3 region is CASSPAGGWTDTQYF. In nucleotides, the CDR3 is TGCGCCAGCAGCCCAGCGGGAGGATGGACAGATACGCAGTATTTT.